The sequence of this T cell receptor (beta chain) was determined in a study of regulatory T cells in long-lasting Graves disease. The CDR3 runs 13 residues. The ends were cut back, 3 bases at V and 5 bases at J, with 10 bases in the middle. Germline V gene lookup returns CDR1 SGHTA and CDR2 FQGTGA. Construction of the TCR beta libraries employed iRepertoire HTBI primers in conjunction with Arm-PCR of CDR3 regions. TCRdb re-derived calls from the multiplex PCR reads in MiXCR, one entry per CDR3 protein. The repertoire includes about 350,000 distinct CDR3 sequences, 16% of them detected once, and just under 30% sits in the top ten. In this sample, this clonotype turned up many times. Indicated time point: newly diagnosed GD, antithyroid drugs for less than 3 months. The TCR library used RNA extracted from PBMCs. This sample also appeared in a second study, on T cells in Graves' hyperthyroidism and ophthalmopathy.

Sample: peripheral blood mononuclear cells (PBMCs), taken at new diagnosis, from a patient treated with antithyroid drugs. This receptor was identified in a middle-aged man with Graves disease. This rearrangement joins TRBV7-3 to TRBJ2-5; D may correspond to TRBD1 or TRBD2 (5 bases each). CDR3 amino acids: CASSLGRTETQYF. Here the CDR3 DNA reads TGTGCCAGCAGCTTGGGACGTACGGAGACCCAGTACTTC.